This entry describes one TCR beta chain. The antigen is undetermined. The sample comes from a study of regulatory T cells in long-lasting Graves disease. Time point denoted: newly diagnosed GD, antithyroid drugs for less than 3 months. RNA extracted from PBMCs served as the sequencing template. It was by American Thyroid Association guidelines that Graves' disease was diagnosed. Peripheral blood, at approximately 9 milliliters, went into EDTA tubes. Broader study findings: Accuracy may have suffered from the small sample size.

Library construction for TCR beta used iRepertoire HTBI primers and Arm-PCR of CDR3 regions. TCRdb re-derived calls from the multiplex PCR reads in MiXCR, one entry per CDR3 protein. The sample has about 540,000 distinct CDR3 sequences, approximately 13% seen once. This CDR3 is built from 16 residues. The germline V gene has CDR1 SGHTA and CDR2 FQGNSA. V was cut by 0 bases and J by 1 base, with 12 bases left in between. This sample also appeared in a second study, on T cells in Graves' hyperthyroidism and ophthalmopathy. That publication notes: A median about 7 months before onset, the model predicted ophthalmopathy.

Here the sequenced sample was peripheral blood mononuclear cells (PBMCs), taken at new diagnosis, from a patient treated with antithyroid drugs. This receptor was identified in a man aged 30-40 years with Graves disease. The chain links TRBV7-2 to TRBJ2-5, with D unclear. CDR3 coding DNA: TGTGCCAGCAGCTTAGCCCGCTATGCGGTCCAAGAGACCCAGTACTTC. It encodes CASSLARYAVQETQYF.